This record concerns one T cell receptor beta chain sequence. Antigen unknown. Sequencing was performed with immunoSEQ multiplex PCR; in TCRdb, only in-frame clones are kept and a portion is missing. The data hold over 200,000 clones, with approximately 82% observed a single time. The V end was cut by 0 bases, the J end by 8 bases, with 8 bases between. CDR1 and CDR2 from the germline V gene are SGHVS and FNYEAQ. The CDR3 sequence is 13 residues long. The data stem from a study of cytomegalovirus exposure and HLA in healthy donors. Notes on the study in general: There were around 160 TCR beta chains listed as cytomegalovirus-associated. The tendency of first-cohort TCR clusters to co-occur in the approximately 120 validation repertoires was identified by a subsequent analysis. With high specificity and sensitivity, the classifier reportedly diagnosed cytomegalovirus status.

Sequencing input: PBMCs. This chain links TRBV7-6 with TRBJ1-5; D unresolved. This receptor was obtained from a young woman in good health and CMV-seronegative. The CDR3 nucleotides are TGTGCCAGCAGCTTAGCGCGGGGTGAGCCCCAGCATTTT. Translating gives CASSLARGEPQHF.